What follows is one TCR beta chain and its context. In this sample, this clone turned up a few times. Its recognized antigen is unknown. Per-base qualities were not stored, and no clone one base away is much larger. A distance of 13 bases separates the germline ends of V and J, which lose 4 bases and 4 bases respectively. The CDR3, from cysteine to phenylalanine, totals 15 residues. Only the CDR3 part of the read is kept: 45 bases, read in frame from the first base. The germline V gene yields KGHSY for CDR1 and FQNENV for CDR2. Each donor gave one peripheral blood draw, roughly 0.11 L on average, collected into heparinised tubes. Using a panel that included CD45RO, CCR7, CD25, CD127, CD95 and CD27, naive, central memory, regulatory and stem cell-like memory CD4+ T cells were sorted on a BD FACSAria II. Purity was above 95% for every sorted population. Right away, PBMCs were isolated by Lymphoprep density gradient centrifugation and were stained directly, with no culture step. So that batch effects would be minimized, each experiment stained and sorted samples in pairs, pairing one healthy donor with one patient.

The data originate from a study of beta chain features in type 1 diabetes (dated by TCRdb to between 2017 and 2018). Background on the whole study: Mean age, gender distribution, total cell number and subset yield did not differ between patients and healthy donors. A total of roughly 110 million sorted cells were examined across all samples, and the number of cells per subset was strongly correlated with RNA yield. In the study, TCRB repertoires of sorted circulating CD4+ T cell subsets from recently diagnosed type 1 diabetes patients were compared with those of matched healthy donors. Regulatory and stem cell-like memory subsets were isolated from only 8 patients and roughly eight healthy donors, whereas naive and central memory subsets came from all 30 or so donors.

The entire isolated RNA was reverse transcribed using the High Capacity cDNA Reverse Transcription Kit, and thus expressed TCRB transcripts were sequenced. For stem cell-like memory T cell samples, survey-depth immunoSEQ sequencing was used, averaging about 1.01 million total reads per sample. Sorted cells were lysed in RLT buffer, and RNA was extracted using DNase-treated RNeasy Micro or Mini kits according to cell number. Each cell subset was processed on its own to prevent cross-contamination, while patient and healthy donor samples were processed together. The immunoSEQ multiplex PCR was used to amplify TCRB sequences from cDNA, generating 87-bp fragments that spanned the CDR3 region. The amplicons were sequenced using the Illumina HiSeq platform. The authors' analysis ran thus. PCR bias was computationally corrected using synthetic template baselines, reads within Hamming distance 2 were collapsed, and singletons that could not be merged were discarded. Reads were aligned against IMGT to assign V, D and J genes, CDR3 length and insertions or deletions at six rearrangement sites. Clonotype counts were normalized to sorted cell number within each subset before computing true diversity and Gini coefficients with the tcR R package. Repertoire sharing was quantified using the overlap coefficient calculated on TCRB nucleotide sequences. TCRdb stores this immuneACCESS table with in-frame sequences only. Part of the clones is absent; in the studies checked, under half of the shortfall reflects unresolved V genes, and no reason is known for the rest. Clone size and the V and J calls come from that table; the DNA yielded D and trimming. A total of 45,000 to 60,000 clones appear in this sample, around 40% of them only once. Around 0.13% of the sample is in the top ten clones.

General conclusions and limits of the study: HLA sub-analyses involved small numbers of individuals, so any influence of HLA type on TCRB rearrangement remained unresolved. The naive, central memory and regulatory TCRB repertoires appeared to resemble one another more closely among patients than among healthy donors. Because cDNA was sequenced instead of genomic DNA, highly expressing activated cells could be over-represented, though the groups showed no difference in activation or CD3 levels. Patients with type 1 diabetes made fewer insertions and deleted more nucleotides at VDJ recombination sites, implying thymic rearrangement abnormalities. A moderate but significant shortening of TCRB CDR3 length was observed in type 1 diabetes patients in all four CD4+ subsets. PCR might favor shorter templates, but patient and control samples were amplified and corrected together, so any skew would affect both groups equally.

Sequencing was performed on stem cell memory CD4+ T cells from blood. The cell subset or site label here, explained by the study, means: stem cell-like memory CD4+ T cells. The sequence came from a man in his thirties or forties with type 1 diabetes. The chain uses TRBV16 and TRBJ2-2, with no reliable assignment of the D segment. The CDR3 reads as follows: CASSPHGPITGELFF. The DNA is TGTGCCAGCAGCCCCCATGGGCCAATCACCGGGGAGCTGTTTTTT. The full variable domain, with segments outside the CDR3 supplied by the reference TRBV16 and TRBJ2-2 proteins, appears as GEEVAQTPKHLVRGEGQKAKLYCAPIKGHSYVFWYQQVLKNEFKFLISFQNENVFDETGMPKERFSAKCLPNSPCSLEIQATKLEDSAVYFCASSPHGPITGELFFGEGSRLTVL.